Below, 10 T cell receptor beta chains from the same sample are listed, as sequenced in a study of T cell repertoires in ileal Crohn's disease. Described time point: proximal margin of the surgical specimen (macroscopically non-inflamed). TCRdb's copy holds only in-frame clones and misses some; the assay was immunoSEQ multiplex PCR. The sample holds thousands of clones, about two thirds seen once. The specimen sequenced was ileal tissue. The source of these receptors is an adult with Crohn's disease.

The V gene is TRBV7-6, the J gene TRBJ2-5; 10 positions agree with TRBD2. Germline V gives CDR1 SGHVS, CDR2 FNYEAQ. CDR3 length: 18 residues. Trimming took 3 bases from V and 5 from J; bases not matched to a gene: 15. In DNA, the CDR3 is TGTGCCAGCAGCTTCGTCGTGCTAGCGGGAGCAGGGGAGGAGACCCAGTACTTC. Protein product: CASSFVVLAGAGEETQYF.

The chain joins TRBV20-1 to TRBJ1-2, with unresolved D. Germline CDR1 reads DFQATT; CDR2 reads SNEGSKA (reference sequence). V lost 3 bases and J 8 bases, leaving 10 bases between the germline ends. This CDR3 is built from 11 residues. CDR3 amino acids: CSARRTKGYTF. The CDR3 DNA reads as TGCAGTGCTAGGAGGACCAAGGGCTACACCTTC.

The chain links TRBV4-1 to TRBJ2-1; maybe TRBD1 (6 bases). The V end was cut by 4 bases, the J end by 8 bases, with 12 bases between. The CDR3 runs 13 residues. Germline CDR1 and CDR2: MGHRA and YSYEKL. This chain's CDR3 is CASSPANRDEQFF. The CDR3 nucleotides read TGCGCCAGCAGCCCCGCCAACAGGGATGAGCAGTTCTTC.

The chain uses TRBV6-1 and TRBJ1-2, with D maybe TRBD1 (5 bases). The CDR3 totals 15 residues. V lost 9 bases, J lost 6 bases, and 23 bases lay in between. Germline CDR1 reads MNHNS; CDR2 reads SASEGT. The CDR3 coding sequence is TGTGCCAGTTCGGACATAGGACGCCGATCGAATGGCTACACCTTC. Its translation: CASSDIGRRSNGYTF.

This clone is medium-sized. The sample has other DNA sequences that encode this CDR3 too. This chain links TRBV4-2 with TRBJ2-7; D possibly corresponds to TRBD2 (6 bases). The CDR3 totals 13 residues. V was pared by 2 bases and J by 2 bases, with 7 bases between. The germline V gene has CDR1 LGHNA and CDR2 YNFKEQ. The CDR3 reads CASSQRGAYEQYF. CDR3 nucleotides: TGTGCCAGCAGCCAACGCGGGGCCTACGAGCAGTACTTC.

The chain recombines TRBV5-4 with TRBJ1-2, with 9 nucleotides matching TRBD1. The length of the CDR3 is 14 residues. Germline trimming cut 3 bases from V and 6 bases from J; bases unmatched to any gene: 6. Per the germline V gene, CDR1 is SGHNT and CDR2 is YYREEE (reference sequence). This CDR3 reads CASSYAGDRDGYTF. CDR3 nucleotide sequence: TGTGCCAGCAGCTACGCAGGGGACAGGGATGGCTACACCTTC. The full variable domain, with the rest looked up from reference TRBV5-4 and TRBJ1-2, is ETGVTQSPTHLIKTRGQQVTLRCSSQSGHNTVSWYQQALGQGPQFIFQYYREEENGRGNFPPRFSGLQFPNYSSELNVNALELDDSALYLCASSYAGDRDGYTFGSGTRLTVV.

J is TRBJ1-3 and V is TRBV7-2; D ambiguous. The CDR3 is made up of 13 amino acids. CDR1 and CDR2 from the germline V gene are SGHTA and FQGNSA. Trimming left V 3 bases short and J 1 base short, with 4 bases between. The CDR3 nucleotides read TGTGCCAGCAGCTTCCAATCTGGAAACACCATATATTTT. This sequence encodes CASSFQSGNTIYF.

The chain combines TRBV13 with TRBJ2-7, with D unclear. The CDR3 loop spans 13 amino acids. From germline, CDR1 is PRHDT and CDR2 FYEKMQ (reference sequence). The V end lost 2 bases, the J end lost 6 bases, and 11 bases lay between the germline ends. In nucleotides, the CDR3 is TGTGCCAGCAGCTTATCCCCCAGGTCCGAGCAGTACTTC. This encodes CASSLSPRSEQYF.

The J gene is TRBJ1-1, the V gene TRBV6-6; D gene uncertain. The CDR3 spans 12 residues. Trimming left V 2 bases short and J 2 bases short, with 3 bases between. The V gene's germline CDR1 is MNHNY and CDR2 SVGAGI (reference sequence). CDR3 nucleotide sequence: TGTGCCAGCAGTTACCCAAACACTGAAGCTTTCTTT. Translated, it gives CASSYPNTEAFF.

The CDR3 DNA is TGCGCCAGCAGCCCATACCCGGTATCCTACGAGCAGTACTTC. Its translation is CASSPYPVSYEQYF. The gene calls are TRBV4-3 and TRBJ2-7; D gene unclear. The CDR3 runs 14 residues. Trimming removed 4 bases from V and 1 base from J, with 11 bases in between. The germline V gene encodes CDR1 LGHNA and CDR2 YSLEER.